These T cell receptor beta chains were read from a single sample in a study of cytomegalovirus exposure and HLA in healthy donors. Profiling relied on immunoSEQ multiplex PCR, and the TCRdb table lists in-frame clones only, not all of them. There are fewer than 200,000 clones in the sample; roughly 73% occur only once, and over 4.5% lies in the top ten. Sequenced: PBMCs. The receptors originated from a male donor in good health and CMV-seronegative. Both conserved end residues are trimmed from each CDR3. The D gene is left open where the match is weak.

d_call v_call cdr3_aa
- TRBV28 ASSIGQGTTNEKLF
- TRBV7-2 ASSLGAGSGHRSGAF
TRBD1 TRBV19 ASRRGQASYNSPLH
TRBD1 TRBV9 ASSTPMTGGQETQY
- TRBV15 ATSRLEQFSYEQY
- TRBV6-5 ASSYSSIIGNTIY
TRBD2 TRBV6-1 ASRSSGGTDTQY
TRBD1 TRBV2 ASRATGQLG
TRBD1 TRBV5-1 ASSFQGANEKLF
- TRBV6-5 ASSSTLNQPQH
TRBD2 TRBV28 ASSLSAGVETQY
- TRBV4-3 ASSQDGTYEQY
TRBD1 TRBV6-5 ASSYYSGQTNSPLH
TRBD2 TRBV7-6 ASSTRGREAYEQY
- TRBV6-1 ASSEGQPNYGYT
- TRBV6-1 ASSEGGRYNEQF
TRBD2 TRBV5-6 ASSLGGFGANVLT
- TRBV6-1 ASSPTGRTEAF
TRBD2 TRBV13 ASSLDLKASGYNEQF
TRBD1 TRBV4-2 ASSQGAGGGSYEQY
TRBD1 TRBV18 ASSPLRTGSYEQY
TRBD1 TRBV6-5 ASSPSSGTDYGYT
TRBD2 TRBV4-2 ASRGLAGTDTQY
- TRBV18 ASSPSSGMGTEAF
- TRBV5-6 ASSLARTVFGYT
TRBD2 TRBV6-1 ASRGGSGGANEQF
- TRBV21-1 ASSHSGAIGEKLF
- TRBV6-5 ASSSTGLSNQPQH
TRBD1 TRBV6-1 ASSESPGQSNEKLF
- TRBV5-6 ASSFLGGAEGTTDTQY
- TRBV7-9 ASSLYSARGNEKLF
- TRBV7-6 ASSLSPNEQF
- TRBV28 ASAAGGSTDTQY
- TRBV7-9 ASTEPSGYGYT
- TRBV6-1 ASGRRAETQY
TRBD1 TRBV7-8 ASSSGWGTEEYEQY
TRBD1 TRBV7-2 ASSLGQGFYEQY
- TRBV15 ATSRVTGELF
- TRBV6-1 ASSGESGSGADTQY